This T cell receptor beta chain appears in the sequencing data of a study of persistence of HIV-infected CD4 T cells. As to this clone: Its matching antigen is unknown.

The stimulus was lysate of CMV-infected fibroblasts, around 9.3 ug/mL. CD40L/CD69 double-negative CD45RO-high memory CD4+ T cells were collected. The immunoSEQ assay was version 4, run in survey mode. This table comes from immunoSEQ multiplex PCR, and its TCRdb copy is limited to in-frame clones, with some not included. The sample includes 30,000 or so clones, 75% to 85% of them seen just once. The CDR3 totals 19 residues. V was clipped by 5 bases and J by 2 bases, with 22 bases between them. Germline CDR1 reads MNHEY; CDR2 reads SMNVEV (reference sequence). The TCR sequence derives from an adult man with HIV who was CMV-seropositive. The sequenced sample was CD4+ T cells sorted from PBMCs after roughly 18-hour stimulation, obtained from a patient who received antiretroviral therapy. The genes are TRBV27 and TRBJ1-6; D possibly corresponds to TRBD1 (5 bases). CDR3 DNA sequence: TGTGCCAGCAGTCCCGTGAGGGGCGCCAAAACCACCTATAATTCACCCCTCCACTTT. This sequence encodes CASSPVRGAKTTYNSPLHF.